This paragraph reports one T cell receptor (beta chain). Regarding treatment: randomized to nivolumab then ipilimumab (arm A) or the reverse (arm B). None of the patients previously received DNA-damaging chemotherapy. Repertoires were generated with immunoSEQ multiplex PCR, while TCRdb's copy carries only in-frame clones and drops some. The repertoire holds approximately 3,600 clones, about a third seen once, with 31% in the top ten. The data derive from a study of sequential checkpoint blockade in melanoma. Study-wide context: Maintenance nivolumab came after either treatment sequence.

This CDR3 is 15 amino acids long. V dropped 0 bases and J dropped 4; count of bases not matched to a gene: 3. Germline V lookup: CDR1 SGHNT, CDR2 YENEEA. The chain couples TRBV11-3 to TRBJ2-3; 8 bases match TRBD2. The source material was tumor tissue (inferred from file names), sampled from a patient given nivolumab and ipilimumab in sequence. The clonotype comes from a human donor with melanoma. CDR3 region: CASSLETSDADTQYF. The CDR3 nucleotides read TGTGCCAGCAGCTTAGAGACTAGCGATGCAGATACGCAGTATTTT.